These T cell receptor beta chains were read from a single sample in a study of early stage breast cancer tumors. Profiling relied on immunoSEQ multiplex PCR, and the TCRdb table lists in-frame clones only, not all of them. Of about 38,000 clones detected, around 68% appear once; the ten largest clones hold roughly 7.4%. The sequencing sample was made of blood. The source of these receptors is a person between 55 and 70 years old with breast cancer. Both conserved end residues are part of each CDR3. Each record gives: J gene, V gene, D gene, clone size, CDR3 DNA, CDR3 protein. The D gene is left open where the match is weak. Some rows have no size entry. The others give once, few or many, or a class for an expanded clone.

>TRBJ2-7|TRBV7-9|NA|NA
TGTGCCAGCAGCCTGACTATGGGACTGAAATCCTACGAGCAGTACTTC
CASSLTMGLKSYEQYF
>TRBJ1-1|TRBV18|NA|NA
TGTGCCAGCTCACTGAACACTGAAGCTTTCTTT
CASSLNTEAFF
>TRBJ2-3|TRBV29-1|TRBD2|NA
TGCAGCGTTCGTGCGGGAGCAGATACGCAGTATTTT
CSVRAGADTQYF
>TRBJ1-2|TRBV5-6|TRBD1|NA
TGTGCCAGCAGCCTCTACAGGGGGCTGATTGAGGGCTACACCTTC
CASSLYRGLIEGYTF
>TRBJ1-6|TRBV19|TRBD1|NA
TGTGCCAGTAGTATTGACAGGGGCATACCACCCCTCCACTTT
CASSIDRGIPPLHF
>TRBJ2-1|TRBV2|TRBD2|NA
TGTGCCAGCAGCGGAGCGGGGGGTTCCTACAATGAGCAGTTCTTC
CASSGAGGSYNEQFF
>TRBJ1-1|TRBV18|TRBD1|NA
TGTGCCAGCTCACCGGGACAGGGACACACTGAAGCTTTCTTT
CASSPGQGHTEAFF
>TRBJ1-2|TRBV5-1|TRBD1|NA
TGCGCCAGCAGCTTGTTTCTCGGACAGGGAGAGGGCTACACCTTC
CASSLFLGQGEGYTF
>TRBJ1-3|TRBV7-9|TRBD1|NA
TGTGCCAGCAGCTTGGGACAGGGTGGTAGAAACACCATATATTTT
CASSLGQGGRNTIYF
>TRBJ1-2|TRBV28|TRBD1|NA
TGTGCCAGCAGAACAGGGGGGGCCTATGGCTACACCTTC
CASRTGGAYGYTF
>TRBJ2-2|TRBV4-1|NA|few
TGCGCCAGGGATGGCGGAGACACCGGGGAGCTGTTTTTT
CARDGGDTGELFF
>TRBJ1-3|TRBV19|NA|NA
TGTGCCAGTAGCCGCTCTGGAAACACCATATATTTT
CASSRSGNTIYF
>TRBJ2-4|TRBV15|NA|NA
TGTGCCACCAGCAGAGATACGGGAACTTCTAAAAACATTCAGTACTTC
CATSRDTGTSKNIQYF
>TRBJ1-5|TRBV4-1|TRBD1|NA
TGCGCCAGCAGCCAAGATGGGGGGACAGGGATTAATAGCAATCAGCCCCAGCATTTT
CASSQDGGTGINSNQPQHF
>TRBJ2-6|TRBV7-3|NA|NA
TGTGCCAGCAGCTTATCAGGGTCCGGGGCCAACGTCCTGACTTTC
CASSLSGSGANVLTF
>TRBJ2-5|TRBV30|NA|NA
TGTGCCTGGGGGGGCGGATGGCAGACCCAGTACTTC
CAWGGGWQTQYF
>TRBJ2-7|TRBV19|TRBD2|NA
TGTGCCAGTAGTTATACGGGGAGGGACGAGCAGTACTTC
CASSYTGRDEQYF
>TRBJ1-5|TRBV19|TRBD1|NA
TGTGCCAGTAGTATCCGGGACAGGGTTGTCACTCAGCCCCAGCATTTT
CASSIRDRVVTQPQHF
>TRBJ1-5|TRBV6-6|NA|NA
TGTGCCAGCAGTCCTGGGGGGGGTCAGCCCCAGCATTTT
CASSPGGGQPQHF
>TRBJ2-1|TRBV6-1|NA|NA
TGTGCCAGCAGTTTTTCTACAGGGACCGATGAGCAGTTCTTC
CASSFSTGTDEQFF
>TRBJ1-6|TRBV5-4|TRBD1|NA
TGTGCCAGCAGCCCAGGGGGCTCCTATAATTCACCCCTCCACTTT
CASSPGGSYNSPLHF
>TRBJ2-5|TRBV19|NA|NA
TGTGCCAGTAGTACGGAGGGAGCTAGGGAGACCCAGTACTTC
CASSTEGARETQYF
>TRBJ1-1|TRBV6-4|NA|few
TGTGCCAGCAGTGACTCCGGTCAAGGAACTCTCGAAGCTTTCTTT
CASSDSGQGTLEAFF
>TRBJ1-1|TRBV15|TRBD1|NA
TGTGCCACCAGCAAAATGGACAGGGCTTCTGAAGCTTTCTTT
CATSKMDRASEAFF
>TRBJ2-7|TRBV5-5|NA|few
TGTGCCAGCAGCTCTATCGGGGGCGATTCGCAAGGGTACGAGCAGTACTTC
CASSSIGGDSQGYEQYF
>TRBJ2-5|TRBV11-3|NA|NA
TGTGCCAGCAGCTTAGGGGGGGACCAAGAGACCCAGTACTTC
CASSLGGDQETQYF
>TRBJ1-4|TRBV7-2|NA|NA
TGTGCCAGCAGCCCTCAGGGAGCAACTAATGAAAAACTGTTTTTT
CASSPQGATNEKLFF
>TRBJ1-5|TRBV6-5|NA|NA
TGTGCCAGCAGACGGACAGACAATCAGCCCCAGCATTTT
CASRRTDNQPQHF
>TRBJ1-2|TRBV5-1|TRBD1|NA
TGCGCCAGCAGCTTCACCCCCGGGACAGACAGATATGGCTACACCTTC
CASSFTPGTDRYGYTF
>TRBJ1-5|TRBV29-1|TRBD1|few
TGCAGCGTTCTCGCAGGGGGGAGTCAGCCCCAGCATTTT
CSVLAGGSQPQHF
>TRBJ1-1|TRBV11-2|NA|NA
TGTGCCAGCAGCTTAGAGGTTTTGGGTAACACTGAAGCTTTCTTT
CASSLEVLGNTEAFF
>TRBJ1-6|TRBV7-8|TRBD1|few
TGTGCCAGCAGCCCGGGTATCGCGACAGGGAGGTCACCCCTCCACTTT
CASSPGIATGRSPLHF
>TRBJ1-2|TRBV6-1|NA|NA
TGTGCCAGCAGTCCCGACATTTCTGGTGGCTACACCTTC
CASSPDISGGYTF
>TRBJ2-5|TRBV5-4|NA|NA
TGTGCCAGCAGCTTGGTAGGAGCCCAGAGAGTGTACTTC
CASSLVGAQRVYF
>TRBJ2-7|TRBV5-1|TRBD2|few
TGCGCCAGCAGCTTGACTAGCGGGACCATTGGGCAGTACTTC
CASSLTSGTIGQYF
>TRBJ2-1|TRBV5-6|NA|medium-sized
TGTGCCAGCAGCTTGGTAGTCAATGAGCAGTTCTTC
CASSLVVNEQFF
>TRBJ2-1|TRBV7-2|NA|NA
TGTGCCAGCAGCTTAGTAGGGGGGCCCTCGGCCGATGAGCAGTTCTTC
CASSLVGGPSADEQFF
>TRBJ2-7|TRBV4-1|NA|few
TGCGCCAGCAGCCAAATTTCCCACGAGCAGTACTTC
CASSQISHEQYF
>TRBJ2-5|TRBV5-1|TRBD1|NA
TGCGCCAGCAGCTTGGTAGGGGGCAGGGTAGAGACCCAGTACTTC
CASSLVGGRVETQYF
>TRBJ2-2|TRBV15|NA|NA
TGTGCCACCAGCCGAGGGTACGGGGAGCTGTTTTTT
CATSRGYGELFF
>TRBJ1-3|TRBV2|TRBD1|medium-sized
TGTGCCAGCAGGGGACAGGGGGGAAACACCATATATTTT
CASRGQGGNTIYF
>TRBJ1-5|TRBV4-1|TRBD1|NA
TGCGCCAGCAGCCAAGAGAGGACAGGAAACAATCAGCCCCAGCATTTT
CASSQERTGNNQPQHF
>TRBJ1-5|TRBV19|NA|NA
TGTGCCAGTAGTATAGGTCCCCAGGGTTATAGCAATCAGCCCCAGCATTTT
CASSIGPQGYSNQPQHF
>TRBJ1-3|TRBV19|NA|NA
TGTGCCAACCCAGGTCGAGGGGAAAGGATCCCTGGAAACACCATATATTTT
CANPGRGERIPGNTIYF
>TRBJ1-3|TRBV7-6|NA|NA
TGTGCCAGCAGCGCCACAGGGTTCTCTGGAAACACCATATATTTT
CASSATGFSGNTIYF
>TRBJ1-5|TRBV6-4|TRBD1|NA
TGTGCCAGCAGTGCCGACAGGGACCAGCCCCAGCATTTT
CASSADRDQPQHF
>TRBJ1-2|TRBV5-4|NA|NA
TGTGCCAGCAGCTTAGTCGGACAGAACTATGGCTACACCTTC
CASSLVGQNYGYTF
>TRBJ2-2|TRBV28|TRBD2|few
TGTGCCAGCAGCGCCCGAGGGGCGGGGGGCACCGGGGAGCTGTTTTTT
CASSARGAGGTGELFF
>TRBJ2-3|TRBV10-3|NA|NA
TGTGCCATCCGAGAGGGTTGGGGGACAGATACGCAGTATTTT
CAIREGWGTDTQYF
>TRBJ2-6|TRBV7-9|TRBD1|NA
TGTGCCAGCAGAGTTGACAGGGGGCAAGGTGGGGCCAACGTCCTGACTTTC
CASRVDRGQGGANVLTF